Listed here are 8 T cell receptor beta chains from one sample, sequenced in a study of beta chain features in type 1 diabetes. Every isolated RNA sample was fully reverse transcribed, so sequencing captured expressed TCRB transcripts. Clones were sequenced by immunoSEQ multiplex PCR, and TCRdb holds only the in-frame ones, with some missing. The data contain hundreds of thousands of clones, approximately 10% of them singletons. Material: naive CD4+ T cells from blood. The receptor source for this set is a woman younger than 35 in good health.

This sequence joins TRBV11-2 and TRBJ1-5, with D maybe TRBD1 (5 bases). The V gene's germline CDR1 is SGHAT and CDR2 FQNNGV. CDR3 size: 13 residues. V was cut by 0 bases and J by 11 bases, with 11 bases left in between. This chain's CDR3 is CASSLDRGRAQHF. CDR3 sequence (DNA): TGTGCCAGCAGCTTAGATCGGGGCAGGGCCCAGCATTTT.

The chain uses TRBV5-1 and TRBJ2-7, with 8 bases fitting TRBD1. The CDR3 runs to 13 residues. J gave up 10 bases and V 4 bases, and 10 bases lay outside the gene matches. Germline lookup yields CDR1 SGHRS and CDR2 YFSETQ. The CDR3 spells CASSPIPGGTQYV. The DNA of the CDR3 is TGCGCCAGCAGCCCCATCCCAGGGGGCACCCAGTACGTC.

This clone came up a few times. The chain combines TRBV21-1 with TRBJ1-3. TRBV21-1 is a recognized pseudogene. CDR3 length: 19 residues. CDR3 loop: CASSKVRWEEICSGNTIYF. The CDR3 coding sequence is TGTGCCAGCAGCAAAGTCCGGTGGGAGGAGATTTGCTCTGGAAACACCATATATTTT.

This clone has ten or more counts. The chain uses TRBV30 and TRBJ1-2; 7 positions match TRBD1. The junction had 9 bases not matched to a gene; V was cut back by 0 bases and J by 8 bases. Germline assignment: CDR1 GTSNPN and CDR2 SVGIG (reference sequence). The CDR3 runs to 14 residues. The CDR3 region is CAWSVHGGGNGYTF. The CDR3 DNA sequence: TGTGCCTGGAGTGTACATGGAGGGGGCAACGGCTACACCTTC.

Details on this clone: The junction does not match germline at one end; this may be a read error. The CDR3 coding sequence is TGTGCCAGTAGCATAGCTAAGCGGGCGATCTACGAGCAGTACTTC. Its protein product is CASSIAKRAIYEQYF. The rearrangement joins TRBV19 to TRBJ2-7, with D possibly matching TRBD2 (6 bases). This CDR3 is 15 amino acids long. In germline, CDR1 is LNHDA, CDR2 SQIVND (reference sequence).

This clone was counted only a few times. J is TRBJ2-3 and V is TRBV29-1; tentatively, D is TRBD1 or TRBD2 (5 bases each). From germline, CDR1 is SQVTM and CDR2 ANQGSEA. V lost 3 bases to trimming and J lost 0 bases, with 7 bases between them. The CDR3 covers 13 residues. The CDR3 sequence is CSVEGESTDTQYF. The CDR3 nucleotides are TGCAGCGTTGAGGGGGAAAGCACAGATACGCAGTATTTT.

The sample holds a few counts of this clone. This sequence joins TRBV23-1 and TRBJ2-1; D might be TRBD1 (6 bases). TRBV23-1 is classed as an ORF, of uncertain function. Between the trimmed V and J ends, which lost 0 bases and 1 base, there was a span of 13 bases. CDR3 length: 17 amino acids. In nucleotides, the CDR3 is TGCGCCAGCAGTCAATCGAGGCAGGGGAATTCCTACAATGAGCAGTTCTTC. This gives the protein CASSQSRQGNSYNEQFF.

This chain joins TRBV7-8 and TRBJ2-5, with TRBD2 matching over 11 bases. Germline CDR1 is SGHVS and CDR2 is FQNEAQ. CDR3 length: 17 residues. V dropped 0 bases and J dropped 3; count of bases not matched to a gene: 6. In DNA, the CDR3 is TGTGCCAGCAGCTTAGCGGTACTAGCGGGAGCGGAAGAGACCCAGTACTTC. It yields the protein CASSLAVLAGAEETQYF.